The T cell receptor beta chain described here comes from a study of blood T cells in healthy people across ages. CDR3 length: 15 residues. The V gene's germline CDR1 is SGHRS and CDR2 YFSETQ. Deletions cut 4 bases from V and 5 bases from J, with 17 bases between. A second about 6 to 12 cycle PCR used barcoded and J-beta primers. TCRdb analysed the 5' RACE reads with MiXCR anew, one entry per CDR3 protein. The table shows about 1.4 million distinct CDR3 sequences, with 59% occurring only once. This clonotype was observed a few times. The target antigen is unknown. Study findings and constraints: Strongly correlated with naive T cell percentage was TCR beta diversity. Donors of long life had a larger count of naive CD4+ cells and greater diversity than aged donors.

The sequenced sample was blood. The chain recombines TRBV5-1 with TRBJ2-3; D is uncertain. This clonotype was sampled from a man younger than 30 in good health. The chain's CDR3 is CASSPNEARRDTQYF. DNA of the CDR3: TGCGCCAGCAGCCCGAACGAGGCGAGGCGAGATACGCAGTATTTT.